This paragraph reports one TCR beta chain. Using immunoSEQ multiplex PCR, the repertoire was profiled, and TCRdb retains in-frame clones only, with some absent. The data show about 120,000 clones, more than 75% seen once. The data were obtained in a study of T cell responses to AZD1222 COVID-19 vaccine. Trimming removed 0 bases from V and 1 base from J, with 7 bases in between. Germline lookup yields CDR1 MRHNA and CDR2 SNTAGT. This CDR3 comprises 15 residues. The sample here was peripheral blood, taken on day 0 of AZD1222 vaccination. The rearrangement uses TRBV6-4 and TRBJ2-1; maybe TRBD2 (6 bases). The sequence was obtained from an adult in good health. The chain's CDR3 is CASSDSAGSYNEQFF. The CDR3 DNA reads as TGTGCCAGCAGTGACTCTGCGGGATCCTACAATGAGCAGTTCTTC.